Shown below are 13 T cell receptor beta chains from a single sample sequenced in a study of T cell changes during pregnancy in multiple sclerosis. TCRdb's copy holds only in-frame clones and misses some; the assay was immunoSEQ multiplex PCR. The sample yields some 60,000 clones, 90% seen once. The source was peripheral blood, collected in the first trimester of pregnancy. These receptors all come from a female donor in good health, enrolled as a control in a pregnancy study.

The chain uses TRBV4-1 and TRBJ2-1, with 11 bases identical to TRBD2. Germline V lookup: CDR1 MGHRA, CDR2 YSYEKL. The V and J ends lost 6 bases and 2 bases, in that order; junction bases with no gene match: 0. The CDR3 contains 14 residues. The CDR3 bases are TGCGCCAGCAGGACTAGCGGGACCTACAATGAGCAGTTCTTC. It is translated as CASRTSGTYNEQFF.

V gene TRBV6-1 combines with J gene TRBJ1-5; 9 bases agree with TRBD1. V lost 6 bases and J lost 6; bases outside the gene matches: 9. The CDR3 is 15 amino acids. Per germline, CDR1 MNHNS and CDR2 SASEGT. As DNA, the CDR3 is TGTGCCAGCAGAAACAGGGGGCAGCCCCTTCAGCCCCAGCATTTT. As protein: CASRNRGQPLQPQHF.

This clone was observed a single time. J is TRBJ2-1 and V is TRBV6-5, with 7 bases matching TRBD1. CDR3 size: 12 residues. Trimming at V came to 5 bases and at J to 7 bases, leaving 2 bases not matched to a gene. Germline CDR1 is MNHEY and CDR2 is SVGAGI. The CDR3 here is CASSRQGNEQFF. The CDR3 nucleotides are TGTGCCAGCAGTCGACAGGGTAATGAGCAGTTCTTC.

J is TRBJ2-1 and V is TRBV7-8, with 9 bases fitting TRBD1. The CDR3 runs 15 residues. Germline CDR1 and CDR2: SGHVS and FQNEAQ. V lost 8 bases to trimming and J lost 4 bases; unmatched junction nucleotides: 9. CDR3 residues: CASGSWDRAYNEQFF. CDR3 coding DNA: TGTGCCAGCGGGTCGTGGGACAGGGCTTACAATGAGCAGTTCTTC.

This rearrangement joins TRBV19 to TRBJ1-5; the D is unclear. Germline assignment: CDR1 LNHDA and CDR2 SQIVND (reference sequence). V lost 7 bases and J 3 bases, leaving 7 bases between the germline ends. This CDR3 comprises 12 residues. The CDR3 bases are TGTGCCAGTAACCTATTCAATCAGCCCCAGCATTTT. Protein sequence: CASNLFNQPQHF. Together with reference TRBV19 and TRBJ1-5, the CDR3 gives the full variable domain: DGGITQSPKYLFRKEGQNVTLSCEQNLNHDAMYWYRQDPGQGLRLIYYSQIVNDFQKGDIAEGYSVSREKKESFPLTVTSAQKNPTAFYLCASNLFNQPQHFGDGTRLSIL.

V gene TRBV18 combines with J gene TRBJ2-1; D is perhaps TRBD2 (5 bases). V was trimmed by 5 bases and J by 2 bases, leaving 13 bases between them. CDR1 and CDR2 (germline): KGHSH, LQKENI. CDR3 length: 15 residues. CDR3 sequence: CASSGRSQTYNEQFF. The CDR3 DNA follows: TGTGCCAGCTCAGGGAGATCCCAAACCTACAATGAGCAGTTCTTC.

This clone counts as medium-sized. This chain connects TRBV30 to TRBJ1-1, with TRBD1 matching 7 bases. Per germline, CDR1 GTSNPN and CDR2 SVGIG (reference sequence). Trimming removed 5 bases from V and 4 bases from J; junction bases left unmatched: 13. This CDR3 has 15 amino acids. The CDR3 is CAWDEQGKVATEAFF. CDR3 sequence (DNA): TGTGCCTGGGATGAACAGGGGAAGGTTGCCACTGAAGCTTTCTTT.

The J gene is TRBJ2-1, the V gene TRBV2; D remains unclear. Germline V gene lookup returns CDR1 SNHLY and CDR2 FYNNEI. The V end lost 8 bases, the J end lost 5 bases, and 7 bases lay between the germline ends. This CDR3 contains 11 residues. CDR3 in amino acids: CASSFHNEQFF. The CDR3 region has the DNA TGTGCCAGCTCATTTCACAATGAGCAGTTCTTC.

This chain links TRBV4-2 with TRBJ2-7; D is perhaps TRBD2 (7 bases). This CDR3 comprises 18 residues. Germline V gene data show CDR1 as LGHNA and CDR2 as YNFKEQ. Trimming took 4 bases from V and 6 from J, leaving 28 bases between them. The CDR3 nucleotides are TGTGCCAGCAGCCCCCCGGAAGGTGGGCGGGGGCATCCCGGCGAGCAGTACTTC. Translating gives CASSPPEGGRGHPGEQYF.

This clone occurred a few times. In DNA form, the CDR3 reads TGTGCCAGCAGTCACGGGGTTGGCTACACCTTC. Translated, it gives CASSHGVGYTF. The rearrangement joins TRBV25-1 to TRBJ1-2; D unclear. The CDR3 contains 11 residues. CDR1 MGHDK and CDR2 SYGVNS come from the germline V gene. V gave up 5 bases and J gave up 7 bases, with 8 bases separating them.

The chain links TRBV28 to TRBJ2-2; 7 bases match TRBD1. V trimming: 6 bases; J trimming: 6 bases; junction bases outside the gene matches: 10. The CDR3 sequence is 15 residues long. Germline loops: CDR1 MDHEN, CDR2 SYDVKM. In DNA form, the CDR3 reads TGTGCCAGCAGACCAAATACTGACAGGGCCGGGGAGCTGTTTTTT. Its translation is CASRPNTDRAGELFF.

The chain links TRBV18 to TRBJ1-1, with D tentatively TRBD1 (5 bases). Germline V gene sequence: CDR1 KGHSH, CDR2 LQKENI. The CDR3 runs to 15 residues. Trimming shortened V by 0 bases and J by 6 bases, and 14 bases separated the two germline ends. CDR3 region: CASSPPAGTSPEAFF. The CDR3 nucleotides are TGTGCCAGCTCACCACCGGCAGGGACTAGTCCTGAAGCTTTCTTT.

The gene calls are TRBV18 and TRBJ1-2, with TRBD1 identical over 7 bases. V shed 3 bases and J 7 bases; nucleotides not matched to a gene: 5. The CDR3 totals 13 residues. In germline, CDR1 is KGHSH, CDR2 LQKENI. The CDR3 DNA reads as TGTGCCAGCTCACCTACAGGGGAACGTGGCTACACCTTC. It encodes CASSPTGERGYTF.